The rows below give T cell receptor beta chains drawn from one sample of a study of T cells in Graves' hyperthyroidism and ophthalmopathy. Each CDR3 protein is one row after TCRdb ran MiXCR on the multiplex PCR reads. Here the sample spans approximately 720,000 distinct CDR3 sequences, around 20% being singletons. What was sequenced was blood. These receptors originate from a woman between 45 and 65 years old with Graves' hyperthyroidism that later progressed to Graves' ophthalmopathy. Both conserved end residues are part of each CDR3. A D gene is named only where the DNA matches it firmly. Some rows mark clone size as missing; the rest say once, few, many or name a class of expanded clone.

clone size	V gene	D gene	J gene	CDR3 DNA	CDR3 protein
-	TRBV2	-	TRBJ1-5	TGTGCCAGCAGATCCTTGGGAGGCAATCAGCCCCAGCATTTT	CASRSLGGNQPQHF
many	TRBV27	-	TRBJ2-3	TGTGCCAGCAGTTTAGAGTTTAGCAGCACAGATACGCAGTATTTT	CASSLEFSSTDTQYF
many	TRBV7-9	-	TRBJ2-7	TGTGCCAGCAGCGATACCATTTCCTACGAGCAGTACTTC	CASSDTISYEQYF
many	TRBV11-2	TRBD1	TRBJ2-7	TGTGCCAGCAGCTCCCATGGGACAGGGGGGAACGAGCAGTACTTC	CASSSHGTGGNEQYF
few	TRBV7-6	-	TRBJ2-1	TGTGCCAGCAGCAGAGTGGTCCACAATGAGCAGTTCTTC	CASSRVVHNEQFF
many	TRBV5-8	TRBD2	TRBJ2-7	TGTGCCAGCAGCTTCGGACTAGCGGGGGCCCGCTACGAGCAGTACTTC	CASSFGLAGARYEQYF
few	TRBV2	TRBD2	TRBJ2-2	TGTGCCAGCAACTGGGGGCTAGCGGGAGATCATGTGAACACCGGGGAGCTGTTTTTT	CASNWGLAGDHVNTGELFF
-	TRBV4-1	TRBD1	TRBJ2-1	TGCGCCAGCAGCCAACTCCAGCCCGGGACAGGGAATTACAATGAGCAGTTCTTC	CASSQLQPGTGNYNEQFF
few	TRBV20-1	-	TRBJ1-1	TGCAGTGCTCACCAGGGCGATAACACTGAAGCTTTCTTT	CSAHQGDNTEAFF
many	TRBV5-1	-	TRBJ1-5	TGCGCCAGCAGCCCACTGGGTGGGGAGGATAGCAATCAGCCCCAGCATTTT	CASSPLGGEDSNQPQHF
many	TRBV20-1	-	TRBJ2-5	TGCAGTGCCCCACCGGGGAGCCAAGAGACCCAGTACTTC	CSAPPGSQETQYF
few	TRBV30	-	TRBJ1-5	TGTGCCTGGAGTGTTGGCAGGGCAAGCAATCAGCCCCAGCATTTT	CAWSVGRASNQPQHF
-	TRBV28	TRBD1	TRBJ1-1	TGTGCCAGCAGTCGTTACAGGGGCGGAATGAACACTGAAGCTTTCTTT	CASSRYRGGMNTEAFF
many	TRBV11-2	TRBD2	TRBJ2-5	TGTGCCAGCAGCTTAACGGGCGGGGGGATAGAAGAGACCCAGTACTTC	CASSLTGGGIEETQYF
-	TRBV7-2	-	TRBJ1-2	TGTGCCAGCAGCTTATTATCAGTCCATGGCTACACCTTC	CASSLLSVHGYTF
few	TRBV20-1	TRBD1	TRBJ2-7	TGCAGTCCTTCCAGCGGGACAGGGAGGTACGAGCAGTACTTC	CSPSSGTGRYEQYF
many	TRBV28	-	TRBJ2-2	TGTGCCAGCAGCGAGCCCGGGGAGCTGTTTTTT	CASSEPGELFF
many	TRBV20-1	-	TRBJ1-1	TGCAGTGCTGGGCGGGGGGGCCTAAGGAACACTGAAGCTTTCTTT	CSAGRGGLRNTEAFF
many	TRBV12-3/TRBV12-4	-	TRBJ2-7	TGTGCCAGCAGTTTTGGGGACGGCCCCTACGAGCAGTACTTC	CASSFGDGPYEQYF
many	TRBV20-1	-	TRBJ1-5	TGCAGTGCTAGAGATGCGGCCAGGGCGATTCAGCCCCAGCATTTT	CSARDAARAIQPQHF
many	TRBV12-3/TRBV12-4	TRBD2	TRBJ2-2	TGTGCCAGCACTACTAGCGGGGGTCACACCGGGGAGCTGTTTTTT	CASTTSGGHTGELFF
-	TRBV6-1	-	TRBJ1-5	TGTGCCAGCGGGGGCGTTAATCAGCCCCAGCATTTT	CASGGVNQPQHF
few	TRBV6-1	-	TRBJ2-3	TGTGCCAGCAGTGTTGACCGAACCACAGATACGCAGTATTTT	CASSVDRTTDTQYF
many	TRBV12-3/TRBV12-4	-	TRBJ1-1	TGTGCCAGCATCGGGTCGGGTAGTACTGAAGCTTTCTTT	CASIGSGSTEAFF
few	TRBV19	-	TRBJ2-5	TGTGCCACCCCCCTGCCCCAGGAGACCCAGTACTTC	CATPLPQETQYF
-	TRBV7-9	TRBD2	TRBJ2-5	TGTGCCAGCAGGCGCACTAGCGGGGGGAACCAAGAGACCCAGTACTTC	CASRRTSGGNQETQYF
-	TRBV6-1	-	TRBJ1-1	TGTGCCAGCAGTGAAGGGGATAACAACGCTGAAGCTTTCTTT	CASSEGDNNAEAFF
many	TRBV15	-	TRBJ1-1	TGTGCCACCAGCCTTCGTTCGGGGAACACTGAAGCTTTCTTT	CATSLRSGNTEAFF
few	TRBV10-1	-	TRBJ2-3	TGCGCCAGCAGTGACGAGGGGCGCATTAGTAATACGCAGTATTTT	CASSDEGRISNTQYF
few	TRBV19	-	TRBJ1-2	TGTGCCAGTAGTATTTTCGCGGCTTCCACTAACTATGGCTACACCTTC	CASSIFAASTNYGYTF
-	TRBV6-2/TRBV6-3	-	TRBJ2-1	TGTGCCAGCAGTTACTCAGGGGGGACCTACAATGAGCAGTTCTTC	CASSYSGGTYNEQFF
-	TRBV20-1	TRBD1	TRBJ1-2	TGCAGTGCTAGGACAGGGAAAGCGGGTACTGATGGCTACACCTTC	CSARTGKAGTDGYTF
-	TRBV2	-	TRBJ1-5	TGTGCCAGCAAGAGGTATAGCAATCAGCCCCAGCATTTT	CASKRYSNQPQHF
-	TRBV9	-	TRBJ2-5	TGTGCCAGCAGCGCGCTTCAGGGACGGGAGACCCAGTACTTC	CASSALQGRETQYF
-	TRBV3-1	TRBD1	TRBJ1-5	TGTGCCAGCAGCCAAGCAGGACAGGGATGGCCCCAGCATTTT	CASSQAGQGWPQHF
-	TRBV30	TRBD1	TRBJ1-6	TGTGCCTGGGACCGGGACAGGGGTTCACCCCTCCACTTT	CAWDRDRGSPLHF
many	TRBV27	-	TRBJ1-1	TGTGCCAGCAGTTTCAAGGAGAACCTCAACGAAGCTTTCTTT	CASSFKENLNEAFF
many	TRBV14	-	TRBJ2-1	TGTGCCAGCAGCCGATGGAGGGGAGATAGCTCCTACAATGAGCAGTTCTTC	CASSRWRGDSSYNEQFF
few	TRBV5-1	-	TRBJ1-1	TGCGCCAGCAGCTTTAGCGGAGGAAGGAACACTGAAGCTTTCTTT	CASSFSGGRNTEAFF
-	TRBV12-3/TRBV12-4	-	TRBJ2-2	TGTGCCAGCACCTCATCCGGAGCGGTTAACACCGGGGAGCTGTTTTTT	CASTSSGAVNTGELFF
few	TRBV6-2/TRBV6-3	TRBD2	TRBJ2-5	TGTGCCAGCAGTTACCGGGCTAGCGGCCAAGAGACCCAGTACTTC	CASSYRASGQETQYF
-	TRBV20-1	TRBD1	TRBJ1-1	TGCAGTGCGTCAGGACAGGACACGAACACTGAAGCTTTCTTT	CSASGQDTNTEAFF
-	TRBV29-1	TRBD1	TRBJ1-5	TGCAGCGTTGGGGACAGGAACAATCAGCCCCAGCATTTT	CSVGDRNNQPQHF
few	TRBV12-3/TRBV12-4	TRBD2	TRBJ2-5	TGTGCCAGCAGGCCGAGCGGGGGGGCCTCCCAAGAGACCCAGTACTTC	CASRPSGGASQETQYF
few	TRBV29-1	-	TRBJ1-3	TGCAGCGTTGTGGGAGGTTTATCTGGAAACACCATATATTTT	CSVVGGLSGNTIYF
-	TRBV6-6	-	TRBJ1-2	TGTACCAGCAGTTACTCGTGGGGTAACTATGGCTACACCTTC	CTSSYSWGNYGYTF
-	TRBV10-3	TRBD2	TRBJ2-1	TGTGCCATCAGTGATCCTAGCGGGGGATACAATGAGCAGTTCTTC	CAISDPSGGYNEQFF
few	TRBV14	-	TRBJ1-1	TGTGCCAGCAGCCAAGAGTACGGGAGCACTGAAGCTTTCTTT	CASSQEYGSTEAFF
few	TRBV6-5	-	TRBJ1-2	TGTGCCAGCAGTTACTCGATCCGGGCAGGCAATAACTATGGCTACACCTTC	CASSYSIRAGNNYGYTF
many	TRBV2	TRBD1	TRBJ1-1	TGTGCCAGCCTATTGACTGACAGGGGCGGCACTGAAGCTTTCTTT	CASLLTDRGGTEAFF
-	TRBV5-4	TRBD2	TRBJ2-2	TGTGCCAGCAGCTTGGGACTAGCGGGGGGGCCAGACACCGGGGAGCTGTTTTTT	CASSLGLAGGPDTGELFF
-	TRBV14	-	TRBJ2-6	TGTGCCAGCAGCCAGAGCGGCCCCGGGGCCAACGTCCTGACTTTC	CASSQSGPGANVLTF
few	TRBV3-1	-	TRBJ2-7	TGTGCCAGCAGCCAGGTATCTCACGAGCAGTACTTC	CASSQVSHEQYF
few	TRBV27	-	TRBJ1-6	TGTGCCAGCAGTTTAAAGGAGGGGATCTCACCCCTCCACTTT	CASSLKEGISPLHF
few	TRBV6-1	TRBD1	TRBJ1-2	TGTGCCAGCAGGAACAGACAGGGTTGGCATGGCTACACCTTC	CASRNRQGWHGYTF
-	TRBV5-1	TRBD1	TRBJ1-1	TGCGCCAGCAGCTCCGGGACAGGGGGTTCTGAAGCTTTCTTT	CASSSGTGGSEAFF
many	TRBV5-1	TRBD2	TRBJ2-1	TGCGCCAGCAGCTTCGTGACTAGCGGGGAGGTCAATGAGCAGTTCTTC	CASSFVTSGEVNEQFF